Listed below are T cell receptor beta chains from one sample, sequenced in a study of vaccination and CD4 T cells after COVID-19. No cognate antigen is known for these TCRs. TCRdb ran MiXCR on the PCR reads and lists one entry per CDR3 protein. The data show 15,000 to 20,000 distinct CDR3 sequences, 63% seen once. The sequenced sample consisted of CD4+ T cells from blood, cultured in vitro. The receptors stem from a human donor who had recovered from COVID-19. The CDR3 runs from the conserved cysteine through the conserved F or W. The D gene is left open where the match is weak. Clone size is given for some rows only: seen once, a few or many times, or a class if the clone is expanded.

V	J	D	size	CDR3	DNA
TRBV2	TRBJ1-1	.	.	CASSVGSEAFF	TGTGCCAGCAGTGTGGGATCTGAAGCTTTCTTT
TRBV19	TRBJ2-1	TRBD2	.	CASSVGLEYNEQFF	TGTGCCAGTAGTGTCGGACTAGAGTACAATGAGCAGTTCTTC
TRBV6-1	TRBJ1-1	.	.	CASSTRGKGTEAFF	TGTGCCAGCAGTACCAGGGGTAAGGGCACTGAAGCTTTCTTT
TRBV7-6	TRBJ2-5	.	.	CASSLVGRREETQYF	TGTGCCAGCAGCTTAGTGGGACGCCGAGAAGAGACCCAGTACTTC
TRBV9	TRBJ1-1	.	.	CASSRDPHRNTEAFF	TGTGCCAGCAGCCGCGATCCCCATCGGAACACTGAAGCTTTCTTT
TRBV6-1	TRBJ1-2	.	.	CASSIGPYGYTF	TGTGCCAGCAGTATCGGGCCCTATGGCTACACCTTC
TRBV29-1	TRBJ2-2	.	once	CSVASRNTGELFF	TGCAGCGTTGCGAGCAGAAACACCGGGGAGCTGTTTTTT
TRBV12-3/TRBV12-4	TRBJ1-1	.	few	CASSFGADTEAFF	TGTGCCAGCAGTTTCGGTGCGGACACTGAAGCTTTCTTT
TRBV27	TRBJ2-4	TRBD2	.	CASSSGGPSGGANIQYF	TGTGCCAGCAGTTCCGGCGGGCCCAGCGGGGGGGCGAACATTCAGTACTTC
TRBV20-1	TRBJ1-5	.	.	CSASTGVGNQPQHF	TGCAGTGCTTCGACTGGGGTTGGCAATCAGCCCCAGCATTTT
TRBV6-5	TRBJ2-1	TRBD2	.	CASSYKASGGYNEQFF	TGTGCCAGCAGTTACAAGGCTAGCGGGGGTTACAATGAGCAGTTCTTC
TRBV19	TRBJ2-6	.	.	CASSKSSGLSGANVLTF	TGTGCCAGTAGTAAATCCTCGGGGCTTAGTGGGGCCAACGTCCTGACTTTC
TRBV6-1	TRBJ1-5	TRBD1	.	CASRPPRGHQPQHF	TGTGCCAGCAGGCCCCCCAGGGGGCATCAGCCCCAGCATTTT
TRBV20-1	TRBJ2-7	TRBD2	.	CSARQSLAGVIYEQYF	TGCAGTGCTAGGCAGAGTCTAGCGGGAGTAATCTACGAGCAGTACTTC
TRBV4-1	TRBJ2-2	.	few	CASSQGRERRELFF	TGCGCCAGCAGCCAAGGGAGGGAGCGCCGGGAGCTGTTTTTT
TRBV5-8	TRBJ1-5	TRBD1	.	CASSLGEDRATDF	TGTGCCAGCAGCTTAGGGGAAGACAGGGCGACCGATTTT
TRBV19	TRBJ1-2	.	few	CASSIGLTFNYGYTF	TGTGCCAGTAGTATAGGCCTGACCTTTAACTATGGCTACACCTTC
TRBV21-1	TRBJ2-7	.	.	CASRRRTSGGGPAPSYEQYF	TGTGCCAGCAGGCGGAGGACTAGCGGGGGGGGACCTGCCCCCTCCTACGAGCAGTACTTC
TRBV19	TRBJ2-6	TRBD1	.	CASSWDSYSGANVLTF	TGTGCCAGTAGTTGGGACAGCTACTCTGGGGCCAACGTCCTGACTTTC
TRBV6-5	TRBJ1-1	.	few	CASSLPGTYPEAFF	TGTGCCAGCAGTTTGCCCGGGACCTATCCTGAAGCTTTCTTT
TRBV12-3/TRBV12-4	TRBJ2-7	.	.	CASSIQGGEGREYF	TGTGCCAGCAGTATACAGGGAGGGGAAGGAAGGGAGTACTTC
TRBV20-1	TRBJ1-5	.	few	CSATTGTLAQPQHF	TGCAGTGCCACAACCGGGACCCTAGCGCAGCCCCAGCATTTT
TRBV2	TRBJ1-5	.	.	CASRGNSNQPQHF	TGTGCCAGCAGAGGGAATAGCAATCAGCCCCAGCATTTT
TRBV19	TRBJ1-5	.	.	CASKVVGLGNQPQHF	TGTGCCAGTAAGGTGGTAGGCCTGGGGAATCAGCCCCAGCATTTT
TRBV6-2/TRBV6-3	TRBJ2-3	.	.	CASNPTDTQYF	TGTGCCAGCAACCCTACAGATACGCAGTATTTT
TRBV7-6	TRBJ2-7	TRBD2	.	CASSATSGYEQYF	TGTGCCAGCAGCGCGACTAGCGGCTACGAGCAGTACTTC
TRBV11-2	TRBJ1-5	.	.	CASSLEGDQPQHF	TGTGCCAGCAGCTTAGAAGGAGATCAGCCCCAGCATTTT
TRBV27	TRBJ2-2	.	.	CASSATGSNTGELFF	TGTGCCAGCAGTGCTACGGGATCGAACACCGGGGAGCTGTTTTTT
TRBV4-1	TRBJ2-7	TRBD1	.	CASSQDETGVPRQYF	TGCGCCAGCAGCCAAGACGAGACAGGGGTCCCCCGGCAGTACTTC
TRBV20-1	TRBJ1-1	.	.	CSAREDTEAFF	TGCAGTGCTAGAGAGGACACTGAAGCTTTCTTT
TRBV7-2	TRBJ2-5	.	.	CASSLVARERGETQYF	TGTGCCAGCAGCTTAGTTGCGCGGGAGAGGGGGGAGACCCAGTACTTC
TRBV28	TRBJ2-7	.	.	CASSSIFGGKAYEQYF	TGTGCCAGCAGTTCTATCTTTGGGGGCAAGGCCTACGAGCAGTACTTC
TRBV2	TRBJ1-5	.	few	CASRMGLSNQPQHF	TGTGCCAGCAGGATGGGCCTTAGCAATCAGCCCCAGCATTTT
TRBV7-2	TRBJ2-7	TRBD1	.	CASSLGPRNRGTYEQYF	TGTGCCAGCAGCTTAGGCCCAAGAAACAGGGGTACCTACGAGCAGTACTTC
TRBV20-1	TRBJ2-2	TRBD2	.	CSVRTGGPGELFF	TGCAGTGTTCGAACGGGAGGGCCGGGGGAGCTGTTTTTT
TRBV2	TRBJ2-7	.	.	CASSADGSYEQYF	TGTGCCAGCAGTGCAGACGGCTCCTACGAGCAGTACTTC
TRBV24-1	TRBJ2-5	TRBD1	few	CATSPGQGAVGETQYF	TGTGCCACCAGTCCGGGACAGGGGGCGGTCGGAGAGACCCAGTACTTC
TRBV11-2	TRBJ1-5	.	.	CASSLGQGSQPQHF	TGTGCCAGCAGCTTGGGGCAGGGAAGCCAGCCCCAGCATTTT
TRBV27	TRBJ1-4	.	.	CASSLYGMANEKLFF	TGTGCCAGCAGTTTATACGGGATGGCTAATGAAAAACTGTTTTTT
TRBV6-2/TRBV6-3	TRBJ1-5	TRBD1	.	CASSPDRAYQPQHF	TGTGCCAGCAGTCCGGACAGGGCATACCAGCCCCAGCATTTT
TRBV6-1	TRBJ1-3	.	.	CASKVGPGSSGNTIYF	TGTGCCAGCAAGGTGGGGCCCGGGAGCTCTGGAAACACCATATATTTT
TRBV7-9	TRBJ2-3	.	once	CASSSLADTQYF	TGCGCCAGCAGCTCACTCGCAGATACGCAGTATTTT
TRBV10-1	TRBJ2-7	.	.	CASSESLGHNCYEQYF	TGCGCCAGCAGTGAGTCGTTGGGACATAATTGCTACGAGCAGTACTTC
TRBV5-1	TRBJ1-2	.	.	CASSLATEILRYTF	TGCGCCAGCAGCTTGGCGACAGAGATACTTCGCTACACCTTC
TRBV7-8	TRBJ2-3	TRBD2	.	CASSGLAGSTSTDTQYF	TGTGCCAGCAGCGGACTAGCGGGGAGTACTAGCACAGATACGCAGTATTTT
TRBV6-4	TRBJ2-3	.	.	CASSTQGSDTQYF	TGTGCCAGCAGCACGCAGGGCTCAGATACGCAGTATTTT